A few counts support the clone carrying this T cell receptor (beta chain). This sample stems from a study of identical twins. A single record per CDR3 protein comes from TCRdb applying MiXCR to the 5' RACE reads. The repertoire has about 570,000 distinct CDR3 sequences, 9.5% to 10% of them found once; the top ten carry 3%. V trimming: 0 bases; J trimming: 2 bases; junction bases outside the gene matches: 5. The CDR3 consists of 17 residues. Germline V lookup: CDR1 MNHEY, CDR2 SVGAGI. Separately, the same data were catalogued under a study of yellow fever vaccine responses in identical twins.

V usage is TRBV6-5 and J usage is TRBJ2-3; 10 bases fit TRBD2. The sequencing input was PBMCs. The receptor was isolated from a young woman in good health. CDR3 sequence (DNA): TGTGCCAGCAGTTACTCTGATAGCGGGGGGTCCACAGATACGCAGTATTTT. It yields the protein CASSYSDSGGSTDTQYF.